The 23 T cell receptor beta chains reported below all come from one sample, sequenced in a study of Graves' ophthalmopathy and Graves' hyperthyroidism. TCR beta CDR3 regions were amplified from RNA transcripts. HTBI-primed RT-PCR formed the first round, and a multiplex PCR formed the second. TCRdb reanalysed the multiplex PCR reads using MiXCR and keeps one entry per CDR3 protein. Of 620,000 or so distinct CDR3 sequences in the sample, 22% are singletons; the top ten hold 7.1%. The material sequenced was peripheral blood. These receptors were taken from a woman aged 18 to 35 with stable Graves' hyperthyroidism. Some clones in this sample may be carry-over from other donors' samples.

Comments on this clonotype: A much more abundant neighbour one base away suggests this may be a read error. The chain is built from TRBV4-1 and TRBJ2-5; D possibly uses TRBD1 or TRBD2 (5 bases each). This CDR3 spans 12 amino acids. Trimming pared 7 bases from V and 12 bases from J, leaving 18 bases between. Germline V gene sequence: CDR1 MGHRA, CDR2 YSYEKL. CDR3 amino acids: CASKGPRGIEYF. In nucleotides, the CDR3 is TGCGCCAGCAAGGGGCCCCGGGGCATTGAGTACTTC.

Many counts were recorded for this clonotype. V is TRBV20-1 and J is TRBJ1-3; no clear D. This CDR3 region has 11 residues. Trimming removed 3 bases from V and 3 bases from J, with 3 bases in between. Germline V gene sequence: CDR1 DFQATT, CDR2 SNEGSKA (reference sequence). The chain's CDR3 is CSASLGNTIYF. CDR3 bases: TGCAGTGCTAGTCTTGGAAACACCATATATTTT.

This clonotype was picked up many times. CDR3 DNA: TGCAGCGTTGAAGAACAGGGGTCCCACGAGCAGTACTTC. As protein: CSVEEQGSHEQYF. The genes are TRBV29-1 and TRBJ2-7, with 7 bases matching TRBD1. The trim removed 0 bases at V and 5 bases at J, leaving 4 bases unmatched. The CDR3 length is 13 residues. Germline lookup yields CDR1 SQVTM and CDR2 ANQGSEA.

In this sample, this clonotype turned up many times. This chain joins TRBV7-9 and TRBJ1-1; D remains unclear. The CDR3 runs 14 residues. Germline V gives CDR1 SEHNR, CDR2 FQNEAQ (reference sequence). The V and J ends lost 5 bases and 1 base respectively, with 11 bases between them. DNA of the CDR3: TGTGCCAGCAGCCCTACAATGAAGAACACTGAAGCTTTCTTT. Its protein product is CASSPTMKNTEAFF.

This clonotype came up many times. This chain joins TRBV7-2 and TRBJ2-7; D may be TRBD2 (7 bases). V was trimmed by 5 bases and J by 4 bases, leaving 15 bases between them. Germline CDR1 SGHTA, CDR2 FQGNSA. The CDR3 is 14 residues long. The CDR3 is CASSPGGPRYEQYF. The DNA of the CDR3 is TGTGCCAGCAGCCCCGGGGGGCCGAGGTACGAGCAGTACTTC.

This clonotype occurred a few times. The chain links TRBV6-1 to TRBJ1-1; a possible D gene is TRBD1 (6 bases). The germline gives CDR1 MNHNS, CDR2 SASEGT. This CDR3 contains 14 residues. The ends were cut back, 4 bases at V and 5 bases at J, with 14 bases in the middle. The DNA for the CDR3 is TGTGCCAGCAGTGCCGGGGGGCCATCGACTGAAGCTTTCTTT. It codes for CASSAGGPSTEAFF.

This clonotype was seen many times. The CDR3 protein is CASSEAVANYGYTF. The CDR3 region has the DNA TGTGCCAGCAGTGAAGCAGTTGCTAACTATGGCTACACCTTC. V is TRBV28 and J is TRBJ1-2; D is undetermined. V lost 5 bases to trimming and J lost 0 bases, with 10 bases between them. The CDR3 is 14 amino acids. Germline V gene lookup returns CDR1 MDHEN and CDR2 SYDVKM.

Written as DNA, the CDR3 is TGTGCCAGCAGCAAACGGGGGGCAGGGAGGGTCCAAGAGACCCAGTACTTC. Its protein product is CASSKRGAGRVQETQYF. The V call is TRBV5-4, the J call TRBJ2-5, with D maybe TRBD2 (7 bases). CDR1 is SGHNT and CDR2 is YYREEE in the germline V gene (reference sequence). The germline V and J ends were trimmed by 4 bases and 1 base, with 20 bases remaining between them. The CDR3 has 17 residues.

Details on this clonotype: The CDR3 does not close with the conserved phenylalanine or tryptophan, likely indicating a read error. No DNA is shown, since the ends of the CDR3 on it are uncertain; the CDR3 is the one TCRdb lists. The chain's CDR3 is CASSQRGSANIKYL. The chain combines TRBV7-2 with TRBJ2-4; TRBD2 reflects the table's D call only, with no check against the DNA. Germline V lookup: CDR1 SGHTA, CDR2 FQGNSA. The CDR3 numbers 14 amino acids, ends counted.

The rearrangement joins TRBV20-1 to TRBJ1-5; tentative D call: TRBD1 (5 bases). The germline CDR1 and CDR2 sequences are DFQATT and SNEGSKA (reference sequence). The CDR3 extends over 15 amino acids. Trimming removed 6 bases from V and 3 bases from J, with 18 bases in between. The CDR3 sequence: CSATPGIPFNQPQHF. The CDR3 bases are TGCAGTGCCACCCCAGGGATCCCGTTCAATCAGCCCCAGCATTTT.

This clonotype was recorded many times. This chain joins TRBV20-1 and TRBJ2-5; 7 nucleotides match TRBD1. The germline gives CDR1 DFQATT, CDR2 SNEGSKA (reference sequence). The length of the CDR3 is 14 residues. Trimming at V came to 3 bases and at J to 5 bases, leaving 9 bases not matched to a gene. In DNA, the CDR3 is TGCAGTGCTAGTGACTCGGGACAGTGGGAGACCCAGTACTTC. It encodes CSASDSGQWETQYF.

Many counts were recorded for this clonotype. CDR3 nucleotide sequence: TGTGCCAGCACCGAATTGGGAAGCTACACCTTC. Translation: CASTELGSYTF. The chain combines TRBV2 with TRBJ1-2; D unresolved. V was trimmed by 7 bases and J by 9 bases, leaving 12 bases between them. The CDR3 is made up of 11 amino acids. CDR1 is SNHLY and CDR2 is FYNNEI in the germline V gene.

The CDR3 DNA sequence: TGCAGCGTTGGTACAGGGTGGGCCTACGAGCAGTACTTC. Translating it yields CSVGTGWAYEQYF. This rearrangement joins TRBV29-1 to TRBJ2-7; a weak D match, TRBD1 (6 bases). CDR1 and CDR2 from the germline V gene are SQVTM and ANQGSEA. V gave up 4 bases and J gave up 2 bases, with 12 bases separating them. CDR3 length equals 13 residues.

This clonotype came up many times. The conserved phenylalanine or tryptophan is not found at the CDR3 terminus, so this likely reflects a read error. The chain is built from TRBV7-6 and TRBJ2-5; weak D call: TRBD1 (6 bases). From germline, CDR1 is SGHVS and CDR2 FNYEAQ. This CDR3 has 13 residues. V lost 4 bases and J 7 bases, leaving 13 bases between the germline ends. The CDR3 sequence is CASSSGTTSTQYL. The CDR3, as DNA: TGTGCCAGCAGCTCCGGGACAACCTCGACCCAGTACCTC.

This clonotype was seen ten or more times. This chain joins TRBV11-2 and TRBJ2-5; D is perhaps TRBD1 (6 bases). The CDR3 totals 18 residues. CDR1 is SGHAT, CDR2 FQNNGV, per germline. V lost 3 bases, J lost 4 bases, and 24 bases lay in between. Written as DNA, the CDR3 is TGTGCCAGCAGCTTTTTCCCCCCGGCACCTGCCAGGGGAGAGACCCAGTACTTC. This codes for CASSFFPPAPARGETQYF.

Ten or more counts support this clonotype. The chain recombines TRBV12-3 or TRBV12-4 with TRBJ1-5; 7 nucleotides line up with TRBD1. Trimming took 5 bases from V and 5 from J; bases not matched to a gene: 6. The CDR3 covers 14 residues. The CDR3 sequence is CASSQQGLDQPQHF. In nucleotides, the CDR3 is TGTGCCAGCAGTCAACAGGGGCTAGATCAGCCCCAGCATTTT.

The sample holds many counts of this clonotype. V usage is TRBV2 and J usage is TRBJ1-6; D possibly corresponds to TRBD1 (6 bases). With 5 bases removed from V and 7 bases from J, the gap between germline ends came to 9 bases. This CDR3 contains 13 residues. Germline lookup yields CDR1 SNHLY and CDR2 FYNNEI. The CDR3 DNA sequence: TGTGCCAGCAGTCAGGGGTTGAATTCACCCCTCCACTTT. Residues: CASSQGLNSPLHF.

Only a few counts were recorded for this clonotype. This may be a read error: a much more frequent sequence differs by one nucleotide. The chain is built from TRBV28 and TRBJ1-5, with no clear D. Germline CDR1 reads MDHEN; CDR2 reads SYDVKM. The germline V and J ends were trimmed by 10 bases and 2 bases, with 15 bases remaining between them. CDR3 length equals 14 residues. In nucleotides, the CDR3 is TGTGCCACCGCGAATCTGTATGGCAATCAGCCCCAGCATTTT. Its protein product is CATANLYGNQPQHF.

This chain links TRBV20-1 with TRBJ1-1; D is ambiguous. Germline V gives CDR1 DFQATT, CDR2 SNEGSKA (reference sequence). Between the trimmed V and J ends, which lost 2 bases and 2 bases, there was a span of 12 bases. CDR3 length: 14 residues. CDR3 nucleotides: TGCAGTGCTAGATTGCCAGACTCCAACACTGAAGCTTTCTTT. Translation: CSARLPDSNTEAFF.

The sample holds a few counts of this clonotype. The V call is TRBV7-3, the J call TRBJ2-2, with a tentative D call TRBD2 (6 bases). The ends were cut back, 5 bases at V and 1 base at J, with 14 bases in the middle. The CDR3 length is 16 residues. Germline CDR1 and CDR2: SGHTA and FQGTGA. The chain's CDR3 is CASSPELGGNTGELFF. Here the CDR3 DNA reads TGTGCCAGCAGCCCGGAGTTGGGGGGGAACACCGGGGAGCTGTTTTTT.

This clonotype occurred many times. The chain links TRBV5-1 to TRBJ1-1; 9 bases match TRBD1. The CDR3 spans 15 residues. Losses at the gene ends were 4 bases for V and 1 base for J; bases not matched to a gene: 5. CDR1 and CDR2 (germline): SGHRS, YFSETQ. The CDR3 nucleotides are TGCGCCAGCAGCGCATCACAGGGGGCGAACACTGAAGCTTTCTTT. Protein: CASSASQGANTEAFF.

This chain joins TRBV7-2 and TRBJ1-1; 7 bases are shared with TRBD1. Germline V CDR1 and CDR2: SGHTA, FQGNSA. J gave up 1 base and V 4 bases, and 3 bases lay outside the gene matches. The CDR3 sequence is 14 residues long. CDR3 coding DNA: TGTGCCAGCAGCTGGCGGACAGGGAACACTGAAGCTTTCTTT. It encodes CASSWRTGNTEAFF. Supplemented by reference TRBV7-2 and TRBJ1-1, the full variable domain reads GAGVSQSPSNKVTEKGKDVELRCDPISGHTALYWYRQSLGQGLEFLIYFQGNSAPDKSGLPSDRFSAERTGGSVSTLTIQRTQQEDSAVYLCASSWRTGNTEAFFGQGTRLTVV.

A note on this clonotype: A read error may be the cause here, since a much bigger clone is one base away. The V and J genes are TRBV27 and TRBJ1-2; D is ambiguous. This CDR3 is built from 14 residues. V lost 1 base, J lost 4 bases, and 10 bases lay in between. Germline V CDR1 and CDR2: MNHEY, SMNVEV (reference sequence). The CDR3 loop is CASSLYGDTYGYTF. The CDR3 DNA is TGTGCCAGCAGTTTATACGGAGACACCTATGGCTACACCTTC.